This TCR beta chain originates from a study of neurological immune-mediated disorders. Overall study results and limits: The expanded clones of different subjects shared no CDR3 amino acid sequences (suggesting private repertoires in all groups).

Germline-derived CDR1 and CDR2 are MNHNY and SVGAGI (reference sequence). This CDR3 contains 15 residues. V gave up 6 bases and J gave up 2 bases; unmatched junction bases: 3. 5'RACE with 10-nucleotide random UMIs produced the cDNA. One entry per CDR3 protein results from TCRdb running MiXCR on the 5' RACE reads. Among some 83,000 distinct CDR3 sequences, just over 2.5% were seen once, and the ten largest hold about 1%. This clonotype has at least ten counts. What it binds is unknown. The sample comprised PBMCs. This chain joins TRBV6-6 and TRBJ2-6; TRBD1 matches 8 bases. This receptor was obtained from a woman under 40 with multiple sclerosis. Here the CDR3 reads CASSLDRAGANVLTF. The CDR3 coding sequence is TGTGCCAGCAGCCTGGACAGGGCTGGGGCCAACGTCCTGACTTTC.